Each of the 17 T cell receptor beta chains below was sequenced from the same sample in a study of blood T cell repertoires in COVID-19. Clones were sequenced by immunoSEQ multiplex PCR, and TCRdb holds only the in-frame ones, with some missing. The data hold 220,000 or so clones, with approximately 85% observed a single time. Sequencing used peripheral blood. The receptors come from a woman aged 80 or older with COVID-19, enrolled during active disease.

The chain combines TRBV6-2 or TRBV6-3 with TRBJ2-3; TRBD2 is a possible D gene (6 bases). The CDR3 has 18 amino acids. Trimming stripped 0 bases from V and 1 base from J, with 17 bases between. CDR1 and CDR2 from the germline V gene are MNHEY and SVGEGT. CDR3: CASSYSYPGSGRTDTQYF. CDR3 coding DNA: TGTGCCAGCAGTTACTCGTACCCCGGTAGCGGACGCACAGATACGCAGTATTTT.

V and J are TRBV7-2 and TRBJ2-1; 9 positions match TRBD2. Germline lookup yields CDR1 SGHTA and CDR2 FQGNSA. The V gene end was trimmed by 3 bases and the J gene end by 6 bases; junction bases not matched to a gene: 3. The CDR3 loop spans 14 amino acids. The CDR3 loop reads CASSLAGGSNEQFF. CDR3 nucleotide sequence: TGTGCCAGCAGCTTGGCGGGAGGGTCCAATGAGCAGTTCTTC.

The chain couples TRBV5-1 to TRBJ2-7; 9 nucleotides agree with TRBD1. CDR1 and CDR2 from the germline V gene are SGHRS and YFSETQ. The CDR3 runs 15 residues. V was clipped by 4 bases and J by 2 bases; unmatched bases: 7. CDR3 DNA sequence: TGCGCCAGCAGCCCGGACAGGGGAGGTACCTACGAGCAGTACTTC. It encodes CASSPDRGGTYEQYF.

This chain uses TRBV19 with TRBJ1-2, with no clear D. Germline V gives CDR1 LNHDA, CDR2 SQIVND (reference sequence). The CDR3 runs 14 residues. V lost 4 bases and J lost 8, with 17 bases in between. This CDR3 is CASSKREGLGGYTF. The CDR3 DNA reads as TGTGCCAGTAGTAAGAGGGAAGGCCTTGGCGGCTACACCTTC.

This chain connects TRBV6-2 or TRBV6-3 to TRBJ2-3; no firm D call. The CDR3 consists of 15 residues. From germline, CDR1 is MNHEY and CDR2 SVGEGT. Between the trimmed V and J ends, which lost 0 bases and 6 bases, there was a span of 13 bases. CDR3 nucleotide sequence: TGTGCCAGCAGTTACTCAAGACCCGTAGCTGATACGCAGTATTTT. Its translation: CASSYSRPVADTQYF.

This chain links TRBV7-2 with TRBJ1-1; 8 nucleotides line up with TRBD1. J gave up 4 bases and V 5 bases, and 6 bases lay outside the gene matches. CDR1 is SGHTA, CDR2 FQGNSA, per germline. The CDR3 runs 14 residues. The DNA for the CDR3 is TGTGCCAGCAGCATACGGACAGGGATCACTGAAGCTTTCTTT. Amino acid sequence: CASSIRTGITEAFF.

This rearrangement joins TRBV7-2 to TRBJ1-1, with D possibly TRBD1 on 6 matching bases. V shed 0 bases and J shed 4 bases, with 12 bases lying between them. There are 15 residues in the CDR3. Germline V CDR1 and CDR2: SGHTA, FQGNSA. For the CDR3, the DNA is TGTGCCAGCAGCTTAGCAGAGCCCAGGGGCACTGAAGCTTTCTTT. It translates to CASSLAEPRGTEAFF.

This clone was observed a few times. The chain carries TRBV28 and TRBJ2-1, with a weak D call TRBD1 (5 bases). Per the germline V gene, CDR1 is MDHEN and CDR2 is SYDVKM. V shed 6 bases and J shed 4 bases, with 7 bases lying between them. This CDR3 contains 12 residues. The CDR3 DNA reads TGTGCCAGCAGCCGACAGTACAATGAGCAGTTCTTC. This encodes CASSRQYNEQFF.

The chain joins TRBV3-1 (or the pseudogene TRBV3-2) to TRBJ1-6; D ambiguous. The CDR3 loop spans 13 amino acids. V lost 8 bases, J lost 4 bases, and 9 bases lay in between. Germline assignment: CDR1 LGHDT and CDR2 YNNKEL (reference sequence). The CDR3 loop is CASSNSYNSPLHF. The DNA for the CDR3 is TGTGCCAGCTCAAACAGTTATAATTCACCCCTCCACTTT.

The chain joins TRBV19 to TRBJ1-5, with D unresolved. Per the germline V gene, CDR1 is LNHDA and CDR2 is SQIVND (reference sequence). The CDR3 has 14 residues. V shed 3 bases and J shed 5 bases, with 11 bases lying between them. CDR3 nucleotides: TGTGCCAGTAGTATCGAGGATTTCGATCAGCCCCAGCATTTT. Translation: CASSIEDFDQPQHF.

The chain uses TRBV18 and TRBJ1-1; D is uncertain. CDR1 and CDR2 (germline): KGHSH, LQKENI. This CDR3 contains 11 residues. The V end lost 8 bases, the J end lost 0 bases, and 4 bases lay between the germline ends. The CDR3 loop is CASTLNTEAFF. CDR3 nucleotide sequence: TGTGCCAGCACTCTGAACACTGAAGCTTTCTTT.

The gene calls are TRBV28 and TRBJ2-6; D not resolved. The CDR3 totals 13 residues. Germline V lookup: CDR1 MDHEN, CDR2 SYDVKM. Trimming removed 6 bases from V and 3 bases from J, with 6 bases in between. The CDR3 nucleotides are TGTGCCAGCAGAAACAATGGGGCCAACGTCCTGACTTTC. Translation gives CASRNNGANVLTF. The full variable domain, its missing parts supplied by reference TRBV28 and TRBJ2-6, is DVKVTQSSRYLVKRTGEKVFLECVQDMDHENMFWYRQDPGLGLRLIYFSYDVKMKEKGDIPEGYSVSREKKERFSLILESASTNQTSMYLCASRNNGANVLTFGAGSRLTVL.

This clone was seen ten or more times. The V and J genes are TRBV3-1 (or the pseudogene TRBV3-2) and TRBJ2-1; D may be TRBD2 (5 bases). The germline V gene encodes CDR1 LGHDT and CDR2 YNNKEL (reference sequence). The length of the CDR3 is 13 residues. V lost 0 bases to trimming and J lost 12 bases, with 12 bases between them. For the CDR3, the DNA is TGTGCCAGCAGCCAAGATGGCGGGCGGCGGCAGTTCTTC. Residues: CASSQDGGRRQFF.

A word on this clone: A read error may account for a junction end that differs from germline. The rearrangement links TRBV7-7 to TRBJ2-2; TRBD2 might be the D (6 bases). This CDR3 has 15 residues. From germline, CDR1 is SSHAT and CDR2 FNYEAQ (reference sequence). CDR3 nucleotide sequence: TGTGCTAGCAGCCGGGGACTCACGAACACCGGGGAGCTGTTTTTT. Encoded protein: CASSRGLTNTGELFF.

Worth noting for this clone: In the same sample, other DNA sequences code for this CDR3. The V call is TRBV7-9, the J call TRBJ1-1; possibly TRBD1 for D (5 bases). Trimming shortened V by 4 bases and J by 2 bases, and 8 bases separated the two germline ends. The germline V gene has CDR1 SEHNR and CDR2 FQNEAQ (reference sequence). There are 13 residues in the CDR3. The CDR3 sequence is CASSSGLNTEAFF. For the CDR3, the DNA is TGTGCCAGCAGCTCGGGACTAAACACTGAAGCTTTCTTT. Full variable domain (missing parts from reference TRBV7-9 and TRBJ1-1): DTGVSQNPRHKITKRGQNVTFRCDPISEHNRLYWYRQTLGQGPEFLTYFQNEAQLEKSRLLSDRFSAERPKGSFSTLEIQRTEQGDSAMYLCASSSGLNTEAFFGQGTRLTVV.

The chain links TRBV27 to TRBJ2-3; 15 nucleotides line up with TRBD2. Germline assignment: CDR1 MNHEY and CDR2 SMNVEV (reference sequence). V trimming: 3 bases; J trimming: 14 bases; junction bases outside the gene matches: 9. The CDR3 contains 15 residues. CDR3 nucleotide sequence: TGTGCCAGCAGTTTGTTTATCGGGACTAGCGGGAGGACGTATTTT. The encoded protein is CASSLFIGTSGRTYF.

This chain connects TRBV7-2 to TRBJ1-3, with D perhaps TRBD1 (5 bases). The CDR3 loop spans 14 amino acids. Trimming left V 2 bases short and J 4 bases short, with 9 bases between. CDR1 and CDR2 from the germline V gene are SGHTA and FQGNSA. The chain's CDR3 is CASSLQGPGNTIYF. The CDR3 DNA follows: TGTGCCAGCAGCTTACAGGGCCCCGGAAACACCATATATTTT.